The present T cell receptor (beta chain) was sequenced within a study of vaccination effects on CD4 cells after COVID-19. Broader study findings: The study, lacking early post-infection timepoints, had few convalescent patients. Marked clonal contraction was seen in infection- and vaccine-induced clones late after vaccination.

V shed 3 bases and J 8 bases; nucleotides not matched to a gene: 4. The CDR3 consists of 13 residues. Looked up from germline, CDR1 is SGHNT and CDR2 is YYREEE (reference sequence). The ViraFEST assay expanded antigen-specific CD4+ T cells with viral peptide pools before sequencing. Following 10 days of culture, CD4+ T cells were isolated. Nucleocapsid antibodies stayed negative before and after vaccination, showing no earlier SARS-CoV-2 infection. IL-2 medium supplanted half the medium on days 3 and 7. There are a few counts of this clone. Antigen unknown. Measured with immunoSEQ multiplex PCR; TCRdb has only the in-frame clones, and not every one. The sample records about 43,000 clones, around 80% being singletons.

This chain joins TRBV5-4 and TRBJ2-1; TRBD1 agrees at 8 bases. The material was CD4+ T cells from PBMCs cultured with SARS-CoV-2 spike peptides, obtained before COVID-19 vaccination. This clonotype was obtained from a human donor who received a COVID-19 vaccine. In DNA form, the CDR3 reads TGTGCCAGCAGCTCGGACAGGGCGGATGAGCAGTTCTTC. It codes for CASSSDRADEQFF.